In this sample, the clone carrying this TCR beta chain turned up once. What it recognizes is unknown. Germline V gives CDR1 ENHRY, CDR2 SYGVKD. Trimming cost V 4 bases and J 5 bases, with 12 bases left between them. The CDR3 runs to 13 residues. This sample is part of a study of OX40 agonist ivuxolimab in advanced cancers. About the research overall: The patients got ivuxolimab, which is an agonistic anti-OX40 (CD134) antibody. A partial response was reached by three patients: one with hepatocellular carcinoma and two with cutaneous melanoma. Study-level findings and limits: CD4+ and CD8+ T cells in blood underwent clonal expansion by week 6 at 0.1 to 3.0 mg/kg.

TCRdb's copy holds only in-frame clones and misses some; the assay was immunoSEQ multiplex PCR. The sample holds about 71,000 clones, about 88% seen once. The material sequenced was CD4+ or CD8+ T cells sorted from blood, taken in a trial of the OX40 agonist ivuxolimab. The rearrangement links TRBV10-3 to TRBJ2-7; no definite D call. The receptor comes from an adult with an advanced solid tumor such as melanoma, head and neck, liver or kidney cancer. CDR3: CAISGVGFHEQYF. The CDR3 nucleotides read TGTGCCATCAGTGGGGTAGGGTTCCACGAGCAGTACTTC.